Below are 9 T cell receptor beta chains sequenced from a single sample in a study of brain T cells in children with intractable seizures (dated by TCRdb to 2020 to 2023). Library prep was done by the immunoSEQ multiplex PCR assay. Held by TCRdb, this immuneACCESS table contains in-frame sequences only and omits some clones. Under half of the omission traces to an unresolved V gene where checked; the cause of the rest is unknown. Within this sample are under 400,000 clones, with 85% to 95% of them counted one time only. The top ten clones comprise 5% to 7% of the sample. According to the study, the label for this sample's time point signals: blood from clinic visit 5 months post-surgery; TSC patient then seizure free. The specimen comprised peripheral blood, sampled roughly 5 months after surgery. Source of these receptors: a boy in the first two years of life with tuberous sclerosis and intractable seizures.

The V call is TRBV7-8, the J call TRBJ1-6; D uncertain. The CDR3 is 12 amino acids. Trimming left V 5 bases short and J 7 bases short, with 6 bases between. Per germline, CDR1 SGHVS and CDR2 FQNEAQ. The CDR3 nucleotides are TGTGCCAGCAGCCCGGGGAATTCACCCCTCCACTTT. Protein product: CASSPGNSPLHF.

The genes are TRBV18 and TRBJ2-1; D is unresolved. V lost 0 bases to trimming and J lost 0 bases, with 6 bases between them. CDR3 size: 15 residues. Per germline, CDR1 KGHSH and CDR2 LQKENI. CDR3 protein: CASSPPVHSYNEQFF. DNA of the CDR3: TGTGCCAGCTCACCACCAGTTCACTCCTACAATGAGCAGTTCTTC.

The V gene is TRBV6-5, the J gene TRBJ2-7; D perhaps matches TRBD2 (5 bases). The CDR3 is 13 amino acids. Trimming removed 6 bases at V and 3 bases at J, with 12 bases between. Germline V gene sequence: CDR1 MNHEY, CDR2 SVGAGI. The CDR3, as DNA: TGTGCCAGCAGCCCGGACGGGAACTACGAGCAGTACTTC. It is translated as CASSPDGNYEQYF.

J is TRBJ1-1 and V is TRBV9; 7 nucleotides match TRBD1. The V gene end was trimmed by 3 bases and the J gene end by 5 bases; junction bases not matched to a gene: 13. CDR1 and CDR2 (germline): SGDLS, YYNGEE. The CDR3 consists of 16 residues. The DNA of the CDR3 is TGTGCCAGCAGCGCCCAAGGGGGCCGGGTAGGGACTGAAGCTTTCTTT. This gives the protein CASSAQGGRVGTEAFF.

The chain combines TRBV24-1 with TRBJ2-7; TRBD2 aligns across 7 bases. Germline CDR1 and CDR2: KGHDR and SFDVKD. CDR3 length equals 15 residues. V lost 0 bases, J lost 4 bases, and 5 bases stayed unmatched. The DNA of the CDR3 is TGTGCCACCAGTGATTTGCTAGCGGAACCATACGAGCAGTACTTC. Its protein product is CATSDLLAEPYEQYF.

This chain links TRBV28 with TRBJ2-7; possibly TRBD1 for D (5 bases). CDR1 MDHEN and CDR2 SYDVKM come from the germline V gene. Trimming stripped 5 bases from V and 2 bases from J, with 13 bases between. The CDR3 has 14 residues. CDR3 loop: CASSLLQDTYEQYF. CDR3 nucleotide sequence: TGTGCCAGCAGTCTCCTACAGGATACCTACGAGCAGTACTTC.

This clone showed up just once. The chain recombines TRBV3-1 (or the pseudogene TRBV3-2) with TRBJ2-3; maybe TRBD2 (5 bases). This CDR3 is 14 amino acids long. The germline CDR1 and CDR2 sequences are LGHDT and YNNKEL (reference sequence). V dropped 4 bases and J dropped 2 bases, with 10 bases sitting between them. The CDR3 DNA reads as TGTGCCAGCAGCCCCCAGCGGACCACAGATACGCAGTATTTT. Translated, it gives CASSPQRTTDTQYF.

This chain joins TRBV20-1 and TRBJ1-1; TRBD1 might be the D (5 bases). Germline CDR1 and CDR2: DFQATT and SNEGSKA (reference sequence). V was shortened by 3 bases and J by 3 bases, with 20 bases between the two germline ends. The CDR3 runs to 16 residues. The CDR3, as DNA: TGCAGTGCTAGTGGACACATAATGTTGGGGTACACTGAAGCTTTCTTT. It is translated as CSASGHIMLGYTEAFF.

This chain connects TRBV7-9 to TRBJ2-7; weak D call: TRBD2 (5 bases). This CDR3 spans 16 amino acids. V lost 0 bases, J lost 3 bases, and 15 bases lay in between. Germline lookup yields CDR1 SEHNR and CDR2 FQNEAQ (reference sequence). CDR3 coding DNA: TGTGCCAGCAGCTTAGCGAGTAGCGCACTGAGCTACGAGCAGTACTTC. Translated, it gives CASSLASSALSYEQYF.